Below are 8 T cell receptor beta chains sequenced from a single sample in a study of OX40 agonist ivuxolimab in advanced cancers. Sequencing was performed with immunoSEQ multiplex PCR; in TCRdb, only in-frame clones are kept and a portion is missing. The table lists approximately 100,000 clones, 90% of them singletons. The sequences come from CD4+ or CD8+ T cells sorted from blood, collected in a trial of the OX40 agonist ivuxolimab. The receptors shown here come from an adult with an advanced solid tumor such as melanoma, head and neck, liver or kidney cancer.

The chain couples TRBV28 to TRBJ1-1; the D gene is possibly TRBD1 (5 bases). The CDR3 contains 14 residues. Germline CDR1 reads MDHEN; CDR2 reads SYDVKM. Trimming pared 7 bases from V and 1 base from J, leaving 13 bases between. CDR3 DNA: TGTGCCAGCATCAGGGTCCAAAGGAACACTGAAGCTTTCTTT. The encoded protein is CASIRVQRNTEAFF.

This chain links TRBV2 with TRBJ2-5, with 8 positions matching TRBD1. The trim removed 7 bases at V and 4 bases at J, leaving 8 bases unmatched. There are 14 residues in the CDR3. Germline V gives CDR1 SNHLY, CDR2 FYNNEI. CDR3 loop: CASTQDRGGETQYF. The DNA for the CDR3 is TGTGCCAGCACCCAAGACAGGGGTGGAGAGACCCAGTACTTC.

This chain connects TRBV18 to TRBJ2-7, with D tentatively TRBD1 (7 bases). CDR3 length equals 14 residues. Germline values: CDR1 KGHSH, CDR2 LQKENI. Trimming cost V 6 bases and J 6 bases, with 18 bases left between them. The CDR3 loop reads CASSQGQEAGEQYF. The CDR3 DNA sequence: TGTGCCAGCTCGCAAGGACAGGAAGCGGGCGAGCAGTACTTC.

The chain is built from TRBV7-9 and TRBJ2-5, with TRBD2 matching over 7 bases. Trimming cost V 7 bases and J 5 bases; bases outside gene matches: 16. Germline V gene data show CDR1 as SEHNR and CDR2 as FQNEAQ (reference sequence). CDR3 length: 16 amino acids. In DNA form, the CDR3 reads TGTGCCAGCACAAGGCTCTTGACCAGCGGGGTGGAGACCCAGTACTTC. It is translated as CASTRLLTSGVETQYF.

J is TRBJ2-5 and V is TRBV5-4; 9 bases match TRBD2. Per the germline V gene, CDR1 is SGHNT and CDR2 is YYREEE (reference sequence). Losses at the gene ends were 2 bases for V and 5 bases for J; bases not matched to a gene: 7. CDR3 size: 15 residues. CDR3 amino acids: CASSFGVAGVETQYF. CDR3 in DNA: TGTGCCAGCAGCTTTGGGGTAGCGGGAGTGGAGACCCAGTACTTC.

This sequence joins TRBV28 and TRBJ1-1; D might be TRBD1 (5 bases). Per germline, CDR1 MDHEN and CDR2 SYDVKM. The CDR3 has 15 amino acids. V gave up 6 bases and J gave up 1 base, with 15 bases separating them. This chain's CDR3 is CASSRPGFGNTEAFF. The CDR3 DNA follows: TGTGCCAGCAGCCGACCAGGGTTCGGGAACACTGAAGCTTTCTTT.

The genes are TRBV7-2 and TRBJ2-2; D might be TRBD2 (6 bases). Germline CDR1 is SGHTA and CDR2 is FQGNSA. The length of the CDR3 is 16 residues. The V and J ends lost 4 bases and 5 bases respectively, with 17 bases between them. CDR3 in amino acids: CASSSSPGTQTGELFF. The CDR3 DNA is TGTGCCAGCAGCTCTAGTCCCGGGACTCAGACCGGGGAGCTGTTTTTT.

V and J are TRBV7-7 and TRBJ2-5, with a tentative D call TRBD1 (6 bases). The CDR3 loop spans 14 amino acids. Trimming took 5 bases from V and 4 from J, leaving 14 bases between them. Per the germline V gene, CDR1 is SSHAT and CDR2 is FNYEAQ (reference sequence). In DNA, the CDR3 is TGTGCCAGCAGCCCAGGGGCAGGCCCAGAGACCCAGTACTTC. It codes for CASSPGAGPETQYF.